One sample yielded the 27 T cell receptor beta chains listed below, sequenced in a study of cytotoxic CD8 clonotypes in ibrutinib-treated CLL. The protocol was immunoSEQ multiplex PCR, while the TCRdb copy is restricted to in-frame clones and leaves out a portion. The table includes some 200,000 clones, around 70% detected once. Sample: PBMCs, taken after 12 months of ibrutinib treatment. Receptors were obtained from a human donor with chronic lymphocytic leukemia.

This sequence joins TRBV5-1 and TRBJ2-1; D is uncertain. V was cut by 0 bases and J by 0 bases, with 7 bases left in between. The CDR3 runs to 15 residues. Germline CDR1 SGHRS, CDR2 YFSETQ. The CDR3 sequence: CASSLDGSSYNEQFF. As DNA, the CDR3 is TGCGCCAGCAGCTTGGACGGCAGCTCCTACAATGAGCAGTTCTTC.

The CDR3 DNA is TGTGCCAGCAGCGAGCGGGAGTTGAACACCGGGGAGCTGTTTTTT. Translation gives CASSERELNTGELFF. The V call is TRBV4-2, the J call TRBJ2-2; 8 bases line up with TRBD2. The CDR3 runs to 15 residues. V lost 5 bases and J lost 1; bases outside the gene matches: 3. The germline V gene encodes CDR1 LGHNA and CDR2 YNFKEQ.

The chain has TRBV5-1 and TRBJ2-3, with D perhaps being TRBD1 or TRBD2 (5 bases each). The CDR3 contains 15 residues. The ends were cut back, 4 bases at V and 6 bases at J, with 18 bases in the middle. CDR1 is SGHRS, CDR2 YFSETQ, per germline. CDR3 region: CASSLPGGRPDTQYF. Written as DNA, the CDR3 is TGCGCCAGCAGCCTCCCTGGGGGACGTCCGGATACGCAGTATTTT.

The V and J genes are TRBV7-6 and TRBJ1-1; no reliable D call. The CDR3 runs to 13 residues. CDR1 and CDR2 (germline): SGHVS, FNYEAQ. Trimming shortened V by 8 bases and J by 2 bases, and 12 bases separated the two germline ends. CDR3 nucleotides: TGTGCCAGCGGGAGAGGGCCTAACACTGAAGCTTTCTTT. It yields the protein CASGRGPNTEAFF.

This clone has at least ten counts. In the same sample, other DNA sequences code for this CDR3. This chain connects TRBV6-5 to TRBJ1-2; D is uncertain. This CDR3 is built from 12 residues. The V end lost 1 base, the J end lost 4 bases, and 4 bases lay between the germline ends. CDR1 is MNHEY and CDR2 is SVGAGI in the germline V gene. CDR3 bases: TGTGCCAGCAGTTACTTAGGCTATGGCTACACCTTC. Translated, it gives CASSYLGYGYTF.

A single count supports this clone. The rearrangement joins TRBV9 to TRBJ1-5; TRBD1 agrees at 9 bases. CDR3 size: 16 residues. After removal of 4 bases from V and 2 bases from J, the junction contained 7 bases not matched to a gene. Germline-derived CDR1 and CDR2 are SGDLS and YYNGEE. The chain's CDR3 is CASSPTGGWRNQPQHF. As DNA, the CDR3 is TGTGCCAGCAGCCCAACAGGGGGCTGGCGCAATCAGCCCCAGCATTTT.

The V call is TRBV7-9, the J call TRBJ1-6; tentative D call: TRBD1 (5 bases). Germline CDR1 reads SEHNR; CDR2 reads FQNEAQ (reference sequence). The CDR3 is 16 residues long. V lost 1 base, J lost 3 bases, and 10 bases lay in between. For the CDR3, the DNA is TGTGCCAGCAGCTTAGGGCAGGGTTTCTATAATTCACCCCTCCACTTT. Its translation: CASSLGQGFYNSPLHF.

The V call is TRBV19, the J call TRBJ1-2, with D perhaps matching TRBD1 (5 bases). CDR3 size: 14 residues. Germline V gene sequence: CDR1 LNHDA, CDR2 SQIVND (reference sequence). The V end was cut by 7 bases, the J end by 3 bases, with 15 bases between. The CDR3 bases are TGTGCCAGTATGGGACTTGGACCGGACTATGGCTACACCTTC. It yields the protein CASMGLGPDYGYTF.

The chain carries TRBV7-2 and TRBJ1-5, with TRBD1 matching over 9 bases. Germline V CDR1 and CDR2: SGHTA, FQGNSA. The CDR3 runs 14 residues. V shed 7 bases, J shed 3 bases, and the junction held 4 bases outside the gene matches. CDR3 region: CASMLQGANQPQHF. The CDR3 DNA follows: TGTGCCAGCATGCTACAGGGGGCCAATCAGCCCCAGCATTTT.

In its sample, this clone was seen a few times. The chain couples TRBV18 to TRBJ1-2; D remains ambiguous. CDR1 KGHSH and CDR2 LQKENI come from the germline V gene. This CDR3 has 13 amino acids. With 1 base removed from V and 2 bases from J, the gap between germline ends came to 5 bases. The CDR3 DNA is TGTGCCAGCTCACCACGGGGAAACTATGGCTACACCTTC. Translated, it gives CASSPRGNYGYTF.

V and J are TRBV9 and TRBJ2-1; the D gene is possibly TRBD2 (5 bases). The V gene's germline CDR1 is SGDLS and CDR2 YYNGEE. Trimming left V 7 bases short and J 2 bases short, with 10 bases between. The CDR3 length is 13 residues. CDR3 residues: CASGDSAYNEQFF. The CDR3, as DNA: TGTGCCAGCGGGGATAGCGCCTACAATGAGCAGTTCTTC.

This clone has just a few counts. The chain is built from TRBV27 and TRBJ1-5; unclear D gene. The CDR3 loop spans 13 amino acids. Germline CDR1 reads MNHEY; CDR2 reads SMNVEV (reference sequence). Trimming shortened V by 9 bases and J by 0 bases, and 9 bases separated the two germline ends. In DNA form, the CDR3 reads TGTGCCAGTGGATGGGGTAGCAATCAGCCCCAGCATTTT. As protein: CASGWGSNQPQHF.

The chain has TRBV5-1 and TRBJ1-2; 9 bases line up with TRBD1. Germline assignment: CDR1 SGHRS and CDR2 YFSETQ. The CDR3 totals 14 residues. With 4 bases clipped from V and 4 bases from J, the junction kept 5 bases outside the gene matches. For the CDR3, the DNA is TGCGCCAGCAGCGGGACAGGGAGGGGCTATGGCTACACCTTC. Translation gives CASSGTGRGYGYTF.

V and J are TRBV30 and TRBJ1-2, with TRBD1 identical over 9 bases. The CDR3 runs 15 residues. The V segment lost 3 bases and the J segment 2 bases; nucleotides outside the gene matches: 7. Looked up from germline, CDR1 is GTSNPN and CDR2 is SVGIG (reference sequence). CDR3 in amino acids: CAWSGDRDSNYGYTF. CDR3 sequence (DNA): TGTGCCTGGAGCGGGGACAGGGATTCCAACTATGGCTACACCTTC.

This clone was counted between two and nine times. The V and J genes are TRBV7-9 and TRBJ2-7; D is possibly TRBD1 (7 bases). Germline lookup yields CDR1 SEHNR and CDR2 FQNEAQ (reference sequence). V dropped 1 base and J dropped 5 bases, with 12 bases sitting between them. The CDR3 length is 14 residues. CDR3: CASSLVQGGHEQYF. In DNA, the CDR3 is TGTGCCAGCAGCTTAGTCCAGGGGGGCCACGAGCAGTACTTC.

This clone was recorded a few times. This chain uses TRBV20-1 with TRBJ1-1; D gene uncertain. The V gene lost 4 bases and the J gene lost 8 bases, with 8 bases spanning the gap. The germline CDR1 and CDR2 sequences are DFQATT and SNEGSKA (reference sequence). The CDR3 contains 10 residues. The CDR3 region is CSAMREEAFF. The CDR3 coding sequence is TGCAGTGCTATGAGGGAGGAAGCTTTCTTT.

This clone has more than one count but fewer than ten. The chain joins TRBV4-1 to TRBJ2-7; possibly TRBD1 for D (5 bases). The CDR3 is 14 amino acids. Trimming stripped 1 base from V and 5 bases from J, with 12 bases between. Per the germline V gene, CDR1 is MGHRA and CDR2 is YSYEKL. CDR3 loop: CASSQGQGRNEQYF. The CDR3 DNA sequence: TGCGCCAGCAGCCAAGGGCAGGGAAGGAACGAGCAGTACTTC.

This rearrangement joins TRBV29-1 to TRBJ1-6; 7 bases fit TRBD1. The CDR3 consists of 13 residues. Germline V gene lookup returns CDR1 SQVTM and CDR2 ANQGSEA. V shed 7 bases, J shed 7 bases, and the junction held 7 bases outside the gene matches. The CDR3 nucleotides are TGCAGCGCCCGGGACAGTAGGAATTCACCCCTCCACTTT. Translating gives CSARDSRNSPLHF.

In its sample, this clone was seen a few times. The genes are TRBV9 and TRBJ1-3; unclear D gene. Trimming stripped 0 bases from V and 2 bases from J, with 9 bases between. The CDR3 is 15 amino acids. The germline gives CDR1 SGDLS, CDR2 YYNGEE. CDR3 nucleotide sequence: TGTGCCAGCAGCGTAGGAGGTAGCCCTGGAAACACCATATATTTT. This translates into CASSVGGSPGNTIYF. Combining the CDR3 with reference TRBV9 and TRBJ1-3 gives the whole variable domain DSGVTQTPKHLITATGQRVTLRCSPRSGDLSVYWYQQSLDQGLQFLIQYYNGEERAKGNILERFSAQQFPDLHSELNLSSLELGDSALYFCASSVGGSPGNTIYFGEGSWLTVV.

This clone was counted a single time. The chain couples TRBV7-6 to TRBJ1-3; D not resolved. Between the trimmed V and J ends, which lost 6 bases and 4 bases, there was a span of 13 bases. This CDR3 is built from 14 residues. Germline values: CDR1 SGHVS, CDR2 FNYEAQ. CDR3 region: CASSDPGWGNTIYF. CDR3 coding DNA: TGTGCCAGCAGTGACCCGGGATGGGGAAACACCATATATTTT.

The chain uses TRBV6-1 and TRBJ1-1; TRBD1 might be the D (6 bases). The CDR3 is 12 residues long. CDR1 and CDR2 from the germline V gene are MNHNS and SASEGT. V lost 7 bases and J 4 bases, leaving 10 bases between the germline ends. For the CDR3, the DNA is TGTGCCAGCAATTTCAGGGGCACTGAAGCTTTCTTT. Its protein product is CASNFRGTEAFF.

The chain carries TRBV19 and TRBJ1-2; TRBD1 matches at 9 bases. V was clipped by 3 bases and J by 4 bases; unmatched bases: 6. There are 15 residues in the CDR3. Germline loops: CDR1 LNHDA, CDR2 SQIVND (reference sequence). The CDR3 DNA is TGTGCCAGTAGTATTAGAGGGGACAGGGCCTATGGCTACACCTTC. It translates to CASSIRGDRAYGYTF.

This chain uses TRBV28 with TRBJ2-7; no reliable D call. The V gene's germline CDR1 is MDHEN and CDR2 SYDVKM. Trimming stripped 5 bases from V and 3 bases from J, with 5 bases between. The CDR3 has 11 residues. The CDR3 spells CASSVDYEQYF. In DNA form, the CDR3 reads TGTGCCAGCAGTGTCGACTACGAGCAGTACTTC.

The chain carries TRBV30 and TRBJ1-1; 9 bases line up with TRBD1. Germline V gives CDR1 GTSNPN, CDR2 SVGIG (reference sequence). This CDR3 contains 15 residues. J was trimmed by 5 bases and V by 2 bases; bases with no gene match: 9. This CDR3 is CAWSHGDRVRTEAFF. The DNA for the CDR3 is TGTGCCTGGAGTCACGGGGACAGGGTCCGGACTGAAGCTTTCTTT.

J is TRBJ1-1 and V is TRBV7-2, with D unresolved. Germline CDR1 SGHTA, CDR2 FQGNSA. This CDR3 has 14 residues. V lost 5 bases and J 0 bases, leaving 10 bases between the germline ends. DNA of the CDR3: TGTGCCAGCAGCCCAGTTCCCCTGAACACTGAAGCTTTCTTT. It is translated as CASSPVPLNTEAFF.

This clone was picked up a small number of times. CDR3 DNA: TGCGCCAGCAGCCAAGACGGCTACCAAGAGACCCAGTACTTC. It translates to CASSQDGYQETQYF. V gene TRBV4-3 combines with J gene TRBJ2-5; unclear D gene. The germline V and J ends were trimmed by 0 bases and 0 bases, with 5 bases remaining between them. Germline-derived CDR1 and CDR2 are LGHNA and YSLEER. The CDR3 consists of 14 residues.

This chain joins TRBV5-6 and TRBJ2-3, with D hard to call. V lost 2 bases and J lost 0, with 7 bases in between. The V gene's germline CDR1 is SGHDT and CDR2 YYEEEE. The CDR3 spans 14 residues. CDR3 sequence reads: CASSFAQSTDTQYF. DNA of the CDR3: TGTGCCAGCAGCTTCGCCCAGAGCACAGATACGCAGTATTTT.